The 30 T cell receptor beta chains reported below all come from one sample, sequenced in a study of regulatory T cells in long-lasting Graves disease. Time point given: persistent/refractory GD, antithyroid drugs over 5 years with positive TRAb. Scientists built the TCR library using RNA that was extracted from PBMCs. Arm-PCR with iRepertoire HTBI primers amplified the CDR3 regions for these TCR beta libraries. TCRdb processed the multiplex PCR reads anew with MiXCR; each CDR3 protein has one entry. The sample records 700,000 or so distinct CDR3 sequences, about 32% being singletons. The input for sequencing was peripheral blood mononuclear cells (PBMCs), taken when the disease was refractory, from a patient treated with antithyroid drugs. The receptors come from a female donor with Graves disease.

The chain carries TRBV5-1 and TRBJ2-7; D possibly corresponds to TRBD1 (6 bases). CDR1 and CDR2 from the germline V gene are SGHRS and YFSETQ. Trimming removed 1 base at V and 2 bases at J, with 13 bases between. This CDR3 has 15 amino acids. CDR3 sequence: CASSLNAAGAYEQYF. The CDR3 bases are TGCGCCAGCAGCTTGAATGCGGCAGGGGCCTACGAGCAGTACTTC.

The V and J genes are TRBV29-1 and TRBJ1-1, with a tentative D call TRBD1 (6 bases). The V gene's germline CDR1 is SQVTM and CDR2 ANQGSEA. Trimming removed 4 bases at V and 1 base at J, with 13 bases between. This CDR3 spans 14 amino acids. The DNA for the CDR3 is TGCAGCGTTGGTGGGGGGCTCGGGAACACTGAAGCTTTCTTT. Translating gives CSVGGGLGNTEAFF.

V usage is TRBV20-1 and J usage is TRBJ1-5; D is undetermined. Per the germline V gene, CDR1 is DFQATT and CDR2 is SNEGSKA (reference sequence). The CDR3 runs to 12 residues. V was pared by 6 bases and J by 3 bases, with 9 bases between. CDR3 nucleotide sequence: TGCAGTGCCCCCAGACCCAATCAGCCCCAGCATTTT. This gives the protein CSAPRPNQPQHF.

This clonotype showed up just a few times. The CDR3, as DNA: TGTGCCAGCAGCACCCCCGGACAGGGGGCGTACGAGCAGTACTTC. Amino acids: CASSTPGQGAYEQYF. The V and J genes are TRBV27 and TRBJ2-7; 11 nucleotides align to TRBD1. CDR3 length: 15 amino acids. Germline CDR1 and CDR2: MNHEY and SMNVEV (reference sequence). The J segment lost 4 bases and the V segment lost 6 bases, leaving 8 bases of the junction unmatched.

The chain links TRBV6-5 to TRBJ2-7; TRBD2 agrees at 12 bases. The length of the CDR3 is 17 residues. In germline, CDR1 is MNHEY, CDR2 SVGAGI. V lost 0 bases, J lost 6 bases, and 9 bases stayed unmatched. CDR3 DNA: TGTGCCAGCAGTTACTCCGGTGGACTAGCGGGGCCTCTCGAGCAGTACTTC. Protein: CASSYSGGLAGPLEQYF.

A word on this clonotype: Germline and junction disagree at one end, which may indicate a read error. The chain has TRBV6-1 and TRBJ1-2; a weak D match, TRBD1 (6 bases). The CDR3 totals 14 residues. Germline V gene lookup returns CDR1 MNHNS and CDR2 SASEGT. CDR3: CASSAGQIPYSYTF. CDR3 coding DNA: TGTGCCAGCAGTGCCGGACAGATCCCCTATAGCTACACCTTC.

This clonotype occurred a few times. CDR3 DNA: TGTGCCAGCAGCTTAACGGCAGTTGGGCGGTTTGGGGCCAACGTCCTGACTTTC. Translating gives CASSLTAVGRFGANVLTF. The chain couples TRBV5-6 to TRBJ2-6; D gene uncertain. Germline V CDR1 and CDR2: SGHDT, YYEEEE. The length of the CDR3 is 18 residues. Trimming pared 2 bases from V and 3 bases from J, leaving 18 bases between.

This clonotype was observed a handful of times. CDR3 residues: CASSFAGARGRNTEAFF. In DNA form, the CDR3 reads TGTGCCAGCAGCTTTGCCGGTGCGAGGGGGAGGAACACTGAAGCTTTCTTT. V is TRBV7-9 and J is TRBJ1-1; weak D call: TRBD1 (6 bases). Germline V gene lookup returns CDR1 SEHNR and CDR2 FQNEAQ (reference sequence). V was clipped by 3 bases and J by 1 base, with 18 bases between them. This CDR3 comprises 17 residues.

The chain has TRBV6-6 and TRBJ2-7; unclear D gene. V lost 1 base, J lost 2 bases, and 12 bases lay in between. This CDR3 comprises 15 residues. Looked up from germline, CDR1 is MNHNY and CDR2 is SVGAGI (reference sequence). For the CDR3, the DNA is TGTGCCAGCAGTTACTTCCACGGGCCTACCTACGAGCAGTACTTC. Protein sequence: CASSYFHGPTYEQYF.

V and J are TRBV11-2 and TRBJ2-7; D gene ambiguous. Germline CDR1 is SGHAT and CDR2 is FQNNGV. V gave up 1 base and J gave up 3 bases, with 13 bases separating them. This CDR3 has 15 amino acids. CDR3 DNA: TGTGCCAGCAGCTTAGTCCCTCCAAATGTCTACGAGCAGTACTTC. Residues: CASSLVPPNVYEQYF.

The CDR3 reads CASSLERGSLVEQYF. CDR3 bases: TGTGCCAGCAGCTTAGAAAGAGGTTCGTTGGTAGAGCAGTACTTC. The rearrangement links TRBV11-2 to TRBJ2-7; no reliable D call. Germline CDR1 and CDR2: SGHAT and FQNNGV. The CDR3 extends over 15 amino acids. Deletions cut 0 bases from V and 7 bases from J, with 16 bases between.

This CDR3 reads CASVKGGTNTGELFF. Written as DNA, the CDR3 is TGTGCCAGTGTCAAGGGCGGGACGAACACCGGGGAGCTGTTTTTT. V and J are TRBV6-2 or TRBV6-3 and TRBJ2-2, with D perhaps TRBD2 (6 bases). Trimming pared 9 bases from V and 0 bases from J, leaving 14 bases between. The germline V gene has CDR1 MNHEY and CDR2 SVGEGT. The CDR3 covers 15 residues.

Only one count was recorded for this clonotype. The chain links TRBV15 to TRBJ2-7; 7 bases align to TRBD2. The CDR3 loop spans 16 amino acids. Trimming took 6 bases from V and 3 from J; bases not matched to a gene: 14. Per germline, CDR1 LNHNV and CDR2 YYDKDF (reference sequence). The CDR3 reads CATSPPESGAYYEQYF. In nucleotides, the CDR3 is TGTGCCACCAGTCCCCCCGAGAGCGGGGCCTACTACGAGCAGTACTTC.

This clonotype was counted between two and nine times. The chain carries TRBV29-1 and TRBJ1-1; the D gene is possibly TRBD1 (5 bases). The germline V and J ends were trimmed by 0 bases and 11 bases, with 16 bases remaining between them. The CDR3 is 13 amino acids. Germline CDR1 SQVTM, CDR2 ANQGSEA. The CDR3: CSVEDGGALAAFF. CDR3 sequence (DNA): TGCAGCGTTGAAGACGGTGGGGCGCTGGCGGCTTTCTTT.

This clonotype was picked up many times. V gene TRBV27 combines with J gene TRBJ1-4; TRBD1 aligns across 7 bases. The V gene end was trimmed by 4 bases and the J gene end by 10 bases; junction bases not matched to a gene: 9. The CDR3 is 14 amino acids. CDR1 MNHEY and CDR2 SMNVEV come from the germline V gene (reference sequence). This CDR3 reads CASSSGQALGKLFF. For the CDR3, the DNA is TGTGCCAGCAGTTCCGGACAGGCTCTCGGAAAACTGTTTTTT.

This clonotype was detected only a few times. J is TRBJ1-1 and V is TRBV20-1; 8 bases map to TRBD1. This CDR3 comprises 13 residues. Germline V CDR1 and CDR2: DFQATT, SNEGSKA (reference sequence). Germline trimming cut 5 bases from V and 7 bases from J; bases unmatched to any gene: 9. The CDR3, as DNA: TGCAGTGCTCCTGACAGGGGAGGGGTTGAAGCTTTCTTT. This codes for CSAPDRGGVEAFF.

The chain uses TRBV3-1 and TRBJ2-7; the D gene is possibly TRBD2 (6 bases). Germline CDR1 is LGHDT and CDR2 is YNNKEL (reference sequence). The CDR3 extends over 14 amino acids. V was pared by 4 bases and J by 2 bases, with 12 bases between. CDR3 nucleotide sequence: TGTGCCAGCAGCCTAACCGGGAGCACCTACGAGCAGTACTTC. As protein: CASSLTGSTYEQYF.

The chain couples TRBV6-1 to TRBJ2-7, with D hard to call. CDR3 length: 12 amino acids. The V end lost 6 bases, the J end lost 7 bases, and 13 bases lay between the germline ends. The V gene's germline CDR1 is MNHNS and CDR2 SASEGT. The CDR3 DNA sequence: TGTGCCAGCAGCCTAAAAATGGGAGAGCAGTACTTC. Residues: CASSLKMGEQYF.

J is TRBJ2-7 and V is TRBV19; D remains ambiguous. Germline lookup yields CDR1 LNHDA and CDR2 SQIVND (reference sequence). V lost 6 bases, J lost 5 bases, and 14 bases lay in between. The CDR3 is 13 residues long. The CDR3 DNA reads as TGTGCCAGTAGAGGCCTCGGGCGGAACGAGCAGTACTTC. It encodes CASRGLGRNEQYF.

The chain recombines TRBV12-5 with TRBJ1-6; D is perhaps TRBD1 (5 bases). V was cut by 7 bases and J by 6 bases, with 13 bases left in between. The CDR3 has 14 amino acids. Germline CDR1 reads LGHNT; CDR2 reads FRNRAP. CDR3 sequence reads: CASAPGPINSPLHF. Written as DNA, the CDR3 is TGTGCTAGTGCTCCAGGGCCAATTAATTCACCCCTCCACTTT.

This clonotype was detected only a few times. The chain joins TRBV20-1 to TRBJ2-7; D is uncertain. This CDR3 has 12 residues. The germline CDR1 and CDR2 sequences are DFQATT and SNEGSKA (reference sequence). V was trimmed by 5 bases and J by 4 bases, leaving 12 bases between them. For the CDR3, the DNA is TGCAGTGCTCCGGAAGGGTCGTACGAGCAGTACTTC. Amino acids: CSAPEGSYEQYF.

The CDR3 is CSAKGQATNYGYTF. As DNA, the CDR3 is TGCAGTGCTAAAGGACAGGCGACTAACTATGGCTACACCTTC. The J gene is TRBJ1-2, the V gene TRBV20-1, with 7 bases identical to TRBD1. V dropped 4 bases and J dropped 0; count of bases not matched to a gene: 5. The germline V gene has CDR1 DFQATT and CDR2 SNEGSKA (reference sequence). The CDR3 sequence is 14 residues long.

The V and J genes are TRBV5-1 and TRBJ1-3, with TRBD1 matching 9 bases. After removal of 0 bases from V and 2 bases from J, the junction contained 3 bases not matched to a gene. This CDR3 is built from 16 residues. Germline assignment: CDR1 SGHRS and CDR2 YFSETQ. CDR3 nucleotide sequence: TGCGCCAGCAGCTTGGATGGGACAGGGACTGGAAACACCATATATTTT. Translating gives CASSLDGTGTGNTIYF.

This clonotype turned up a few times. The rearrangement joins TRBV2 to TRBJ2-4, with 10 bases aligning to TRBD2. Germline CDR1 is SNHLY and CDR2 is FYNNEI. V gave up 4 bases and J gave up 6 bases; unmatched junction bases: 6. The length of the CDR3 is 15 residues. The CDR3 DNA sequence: TGTGCCAGCAGTGCTAGCGGGAGTATCGGAAACATTCAGTACTTC. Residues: CASSASGSIGNIQYF.

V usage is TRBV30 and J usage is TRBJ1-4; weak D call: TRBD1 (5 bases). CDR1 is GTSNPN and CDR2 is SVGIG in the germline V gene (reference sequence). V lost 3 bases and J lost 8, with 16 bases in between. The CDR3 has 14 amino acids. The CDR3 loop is CAWSWGRLDEKLFF. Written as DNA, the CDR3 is TGTGCCTGGAGCTGGGGCAGGTTAGACGAAAAACTGTTTTTT.

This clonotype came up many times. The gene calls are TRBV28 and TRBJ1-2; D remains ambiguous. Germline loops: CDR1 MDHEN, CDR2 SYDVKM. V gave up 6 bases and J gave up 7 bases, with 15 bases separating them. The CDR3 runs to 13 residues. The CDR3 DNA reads TGTGCCAGCAGCATTCAGGTTCCCCCTGGCTACACCTTC. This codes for CASSIQVPPGYTF.

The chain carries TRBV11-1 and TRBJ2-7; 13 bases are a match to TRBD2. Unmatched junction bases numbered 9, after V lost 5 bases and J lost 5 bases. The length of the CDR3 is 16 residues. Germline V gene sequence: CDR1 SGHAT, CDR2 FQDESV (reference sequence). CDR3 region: CASSAPRTSGSHEQYF. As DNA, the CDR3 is TGTGCCAGCAGCGCACCTAGGACTAGCGGGAGCCACGAGCAGTACTTC. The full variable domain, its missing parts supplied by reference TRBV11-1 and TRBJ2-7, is EAEVAQSPRYKITEKSQAVAFWCDPISGHATLYWYRQILGQGPELLVQFQDESVVDDSQLPKDRFSAERLKGVDSTLKIQPAELGDSAMYLCASSAPRTSGSHEQYFGPGTRLTVT.

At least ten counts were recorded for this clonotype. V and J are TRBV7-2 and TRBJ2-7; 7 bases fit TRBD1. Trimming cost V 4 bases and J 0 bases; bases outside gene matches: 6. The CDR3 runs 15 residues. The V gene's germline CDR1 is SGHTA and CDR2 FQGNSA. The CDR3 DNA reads TGTGCCAGCAGCTCTAAGGCAGGGGGCTCCTACGAGCAGTACTTC. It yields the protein CASSSKAGGSYEQYF.

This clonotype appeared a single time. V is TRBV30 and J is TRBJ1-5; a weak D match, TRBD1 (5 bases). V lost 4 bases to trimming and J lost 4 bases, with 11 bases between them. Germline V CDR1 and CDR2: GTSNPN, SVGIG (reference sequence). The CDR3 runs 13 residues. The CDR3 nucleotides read TGTGCCTGGACAGGAGGGGCAAATCAGCCCCAGCATTTT. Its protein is CAWTGGANQPQHF. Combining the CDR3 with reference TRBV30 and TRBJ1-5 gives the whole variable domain SQTIHQWPATLVQPVGSPLSLECTVEGTSNPNLYWYRQAAGRGLQLLFYSVGIGQISSEVPQNLSASRPQDRQFILSSKKLLLSDSGFYLCAWTGGANQPQHFGDGTRLSIL.

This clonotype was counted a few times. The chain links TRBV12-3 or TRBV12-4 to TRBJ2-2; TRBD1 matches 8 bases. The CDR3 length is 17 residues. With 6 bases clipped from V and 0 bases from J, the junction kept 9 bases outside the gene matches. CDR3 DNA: TGTGCCAGCAGGTCCGGGACAGGAGCCGCGAACACCGGGGAGCTGTTTTTT. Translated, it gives CASRSGTGAANTGELFF.